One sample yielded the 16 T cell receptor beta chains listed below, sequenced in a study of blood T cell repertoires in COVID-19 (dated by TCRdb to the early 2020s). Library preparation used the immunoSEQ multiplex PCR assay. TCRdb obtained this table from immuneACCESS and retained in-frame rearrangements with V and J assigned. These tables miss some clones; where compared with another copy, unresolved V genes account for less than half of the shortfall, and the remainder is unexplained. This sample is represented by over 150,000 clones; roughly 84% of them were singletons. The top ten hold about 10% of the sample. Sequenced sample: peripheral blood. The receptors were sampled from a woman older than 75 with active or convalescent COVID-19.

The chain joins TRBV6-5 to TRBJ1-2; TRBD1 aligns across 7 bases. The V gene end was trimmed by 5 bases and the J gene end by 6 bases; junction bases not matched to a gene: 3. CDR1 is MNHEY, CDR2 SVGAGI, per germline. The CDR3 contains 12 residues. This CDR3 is CASSMTGNGYTF. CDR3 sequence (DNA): TGTGCCAGCAGTATGACAGGGAATGGCTACACCTTC.

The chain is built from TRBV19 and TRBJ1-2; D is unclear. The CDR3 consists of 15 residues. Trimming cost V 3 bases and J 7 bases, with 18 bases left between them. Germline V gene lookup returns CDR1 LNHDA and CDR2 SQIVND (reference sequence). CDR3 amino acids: CASSMGVGFGSGYTF. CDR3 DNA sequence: TGTGCCAGTAGTATGGGAGTCGGATTCGGGAGTGGCTACACCTTC.

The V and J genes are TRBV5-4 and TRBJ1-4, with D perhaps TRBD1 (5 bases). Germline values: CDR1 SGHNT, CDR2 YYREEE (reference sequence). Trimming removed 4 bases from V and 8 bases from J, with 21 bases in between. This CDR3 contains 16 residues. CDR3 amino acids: CASSRDPTEVQEKLFF. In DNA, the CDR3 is TGTGCCAGCAGCCGTGATCCGACAGAAGTTCAGGAAAAACTGTTTTTT.

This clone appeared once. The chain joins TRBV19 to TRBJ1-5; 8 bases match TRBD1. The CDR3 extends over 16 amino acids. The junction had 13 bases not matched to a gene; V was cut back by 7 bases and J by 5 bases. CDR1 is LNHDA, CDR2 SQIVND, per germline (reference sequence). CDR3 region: CASKREDRAGHQPQHF. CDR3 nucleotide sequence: TGTGCCAGTAAGCGGGAGGACAGGGCAGGGCATCAGCCCCAGCATTTT.

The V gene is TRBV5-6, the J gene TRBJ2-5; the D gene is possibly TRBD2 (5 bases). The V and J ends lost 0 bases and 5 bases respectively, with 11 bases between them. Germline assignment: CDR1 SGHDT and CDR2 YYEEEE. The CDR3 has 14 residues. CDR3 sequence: CASSLVGRGETQYF. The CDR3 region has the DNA TGTGCCAGCAGCTTGGTTGGGCGCGGGGAGACCCAGTACTTC.

The CDR3 region is CASSFVQDNNEKLFF. The DNA of the CDR3 is TGCGCCAGCAGCTTTGTCCAGGACAACAATGAAAAACTGTTTTTT. The chain has TRBV5-1 and TRBJ1-4, with D possibly matching TRBD1 (5 bases). The CDR3 is 15 residues long. The V gene's germline CDR1 is SGHRS and CDR2 YFSETQ. With 2 bases removed from V and 5 bases from J, the gap between germline ends came to 13 bases.

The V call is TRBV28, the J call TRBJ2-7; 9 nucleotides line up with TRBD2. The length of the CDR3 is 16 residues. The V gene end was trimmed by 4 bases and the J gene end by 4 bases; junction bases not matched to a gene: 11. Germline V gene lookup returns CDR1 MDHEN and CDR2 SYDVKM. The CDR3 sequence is CASSSGSASGIYEQYF. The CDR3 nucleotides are TGTGCCAGCAGTTCCGGGTCGGCTAGCGGGATTTACGAGCAGTACTTC.

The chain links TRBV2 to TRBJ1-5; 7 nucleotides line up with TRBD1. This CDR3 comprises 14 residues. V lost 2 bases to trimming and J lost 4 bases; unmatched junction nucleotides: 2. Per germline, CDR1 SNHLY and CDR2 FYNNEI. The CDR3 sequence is CASSETGENQPQHF. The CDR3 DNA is TGTGCCAGCAGTGAAACAGGGGAGAATCAGCCCCAGCATTTT.

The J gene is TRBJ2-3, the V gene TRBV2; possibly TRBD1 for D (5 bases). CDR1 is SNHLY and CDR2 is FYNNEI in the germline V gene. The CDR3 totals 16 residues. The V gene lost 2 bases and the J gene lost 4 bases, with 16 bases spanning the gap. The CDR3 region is CASSERAGIAPDTQYF. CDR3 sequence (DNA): TGTGCCAGCAGTGAAAGGGCAGGGATTGCCCCAGATACGCAGTATTTT.

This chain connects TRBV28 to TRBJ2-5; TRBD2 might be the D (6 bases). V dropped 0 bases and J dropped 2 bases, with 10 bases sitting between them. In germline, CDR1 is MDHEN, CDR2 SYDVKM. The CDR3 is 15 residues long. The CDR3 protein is CASSLWGGRQETQYF. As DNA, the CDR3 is TGTGCCAGCAGTTTATGGGGGGGACGACAAGAGACCCAGTACTTC.

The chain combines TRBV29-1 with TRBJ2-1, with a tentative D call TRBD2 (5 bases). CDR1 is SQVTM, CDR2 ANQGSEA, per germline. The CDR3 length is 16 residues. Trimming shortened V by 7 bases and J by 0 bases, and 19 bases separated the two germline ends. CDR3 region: CSARGPSSNSYNEQFF. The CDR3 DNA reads TGCAGCGCCAGAGGGCCTAGCTCCAACTCCTACAATGAGCAGTTCTTC.

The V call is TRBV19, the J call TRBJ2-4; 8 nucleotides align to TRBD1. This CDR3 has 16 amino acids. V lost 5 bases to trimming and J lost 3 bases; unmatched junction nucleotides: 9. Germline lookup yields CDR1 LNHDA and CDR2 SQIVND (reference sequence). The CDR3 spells CASSETRGHVKNIQYF. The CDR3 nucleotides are TGTGCCAGTAGTGAGACCAGGGGGCATGTCAAAAACATTCAGTACTTC.

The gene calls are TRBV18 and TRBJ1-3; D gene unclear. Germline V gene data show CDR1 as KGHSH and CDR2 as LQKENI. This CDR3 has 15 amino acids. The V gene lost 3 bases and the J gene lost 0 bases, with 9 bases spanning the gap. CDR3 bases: TGTGCCAGCTCACCGACTGAGAGCTCTGGAAACACCATATATTTT. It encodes CASSPTESSGNTIYF.

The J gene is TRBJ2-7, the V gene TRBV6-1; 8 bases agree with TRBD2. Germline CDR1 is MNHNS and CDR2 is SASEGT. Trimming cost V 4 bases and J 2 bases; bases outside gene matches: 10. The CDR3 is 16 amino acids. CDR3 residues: CASSVASGRGAYEQYF. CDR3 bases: TGTGCCAGCAGTGTGGCTAGCGGGCGGGGGGCCTACGAGCAGTACTTC.

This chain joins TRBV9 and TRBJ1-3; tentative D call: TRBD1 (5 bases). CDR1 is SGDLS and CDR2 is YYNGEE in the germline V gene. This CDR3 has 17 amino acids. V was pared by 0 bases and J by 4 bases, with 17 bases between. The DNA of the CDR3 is TGTGCCAGCAGCGTAGCTATTCGGGGAGGGGACGGAAACACCATATATTTT. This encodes CASSVAIRGGDGNTIYF. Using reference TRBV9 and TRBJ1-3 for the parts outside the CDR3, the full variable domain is DSGVTQTPKHLITATGQRVTLRCSPRSGDLSVYWYQQSLDQGLQFLIQYYNGEERAKGNILERFSAQQFPDLHSELNLSSLELGDSALYFCASSVAIRGGDGNTIYFGEGSWLTVV.

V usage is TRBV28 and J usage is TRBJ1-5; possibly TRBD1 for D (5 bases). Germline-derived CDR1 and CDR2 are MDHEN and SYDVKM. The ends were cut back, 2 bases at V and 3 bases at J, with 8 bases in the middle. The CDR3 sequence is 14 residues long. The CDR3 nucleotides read TGTGCCAGCAGTTTAGTACAGGACAATCAGCCCCAGCATTTT. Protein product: CASSLVQDNQPQHF.